These T cell receptor beta chains were read from a single sample in a study of blood T cells in healthy people across ages. TCRdb reanalysed the 5' RACE reads using MiXCR and keeps one entry per CDR3 protein. The sample has around 280,000 distinct CDR3 sequences, roughly 29% seen once. The sample consisted of blood. These receptors all come from a woman in her seventies in good health. CDR3s include the opening cysteine and the closing phenylalanine or tryptophan. The D gene is left open where the match is weak. Size tells how often a clone was seen (once, few, many) or the class of an expanded clone, and some rows leave it out.

abundance: many
v_gene: TRBV12-3/TRBV12-4
j_gene: TRBJ2-7
d_gene: TRBD2
CDR3aa: CASSPSRLAGGRQYF
CDR3nt: TGTGCCAGCAGTCCATCCAGACTAGCGGGAGGGCGGCAGTACTTC

abundance: few
v_gene: TRBV27
j_gene: TRBJ1-5
d_gene: TRBD1
CDR3aa: CASSRTSQGGNQPQHF
CDR3nt: TGTGCCAGCAGTAGAACCTCACAGGGGGGCAATCAGCCCCAGCATTTT

abundance: few
v_gene: TRBV7-9
j_gene: TRBJ2-7
d_gene: TRBD2
CDR3aa: CASSLAGRGGTYEQYF
CDR3nt: TGTGCCAGCAGCTTAGCTGGAAGGGGAGGGACCTACGAGCAGTACTTC

abundance: few
v_gene: TRBV5-1
j_gene: TRBJ1-1
d_gene: .
CDR3aa: CASTLIGTREAFF
CDR3nt: TGCGCCAGCACCTTAATCGGGACGAGAGAAGCTTTCTTT

abundance: .
v_gene: TRBV7-8
j_gene: TRBJ2-1
d_gene: .
CDR3aa: CASSLAHGEQFF
CDR3nt: TGTGCCAGCAGCTTAGCGCATGGTGAGCAGTTCTTC

abundance: .
v_gene: TRBV5-1
j_gene: TRBJ1-3
d_gene: .
CDR3aa: CASSPDSRNTIYF
CDR3nt: TGCGCCAGCAGCCCGGACAGCCGAAACACCATATATTTT

abundance: many
v_gene: TRBV5-1
j_gene: TRBJ2-5
d_gene: .
CDR3aa: CASRKETTRGGETQYF
CDR3nt: TGCGCCAGCAGAAAGGAAACGACTAGGGGAGGAGAGACCCAGTACTTC

abundance: few
v_gene: TRBV7-3
j_gene: TRBJ2-7
d_gene: .
CDR3aa: CASSLDPPVAPLGYEQYF
CDR3nt: TGTGCCAGCAGCCTAGACCCTCCCGTAGCGCCCCTGGGATACGAGCAGTACTTC

abundance: few
v_gene: TRBV27
j_gene: TRBJ2-2
d_gene: TRBD1
CDR3aa: CASSPMGQGTNTGELFF
CDR3nt: TGTGCCAGCAGTCCTATGGGACAGGGAACGAACACCGGGGAGCTGTTTTTT

abundance: few
v_gene: TRBV28
j_gene: TRBJ2-5
d_gene: .
CDR3aa: CASSRVYMGETQYF
CDR3nt: TGTGCCAGCAGCCGCGTTTACATGGGAGAGACCCAGTACTTC

abundance: few
v_gene: TRBV6-2/TRBV6-3
j_gene: TRBJ2-7
d_gene: .
CDR3aa: CASSYSPTYEQYF
CDR3nt: TGTGCCAGCAGTTACAGCCCCACCTACGAGCAGTACTTC

abundance: few
v_gene: TRBV7-9
j_gene: TRBJ1-2
d_gene: TRBD1
CDR3aa: CASSSTGVYYGYTF
CDR3nt: TGTGCCAGCAGCTCTACAGGGGTTTACTATGGCTACACCTTC

abundance: few
v_gene: TRBV2
j_gene: TRBJ2-3
d_gene: TRBD2
CDR3aa: CASSEGTRRLYF
CDR3nt: TGTGCCAGCAGTGAAGGGACTAGGAGACTGTATTTT

abundance: .
v_gene: TRBV3-1
j_gene: TRBJ2-3
d_gene: .
CDR3aa: CASSQDFGNLVTQYF
CDR3nt: TGTGCCAGCAGCCAAGATTTCGGGAACCTTGTTACGCAGTATTTT

abundance: few
v_gene: TRBV4-1
j_gene: TRBJ1-5
d_gene: .
CDR3aa: CASSQLGERQPQHF
CDR3nt: TGCGCCAGCAGCCAACTGGGGGAACGTCAGCCCCAGCATTTT

abundance: .
v_gene: TRBV9
j_gene: TRBJ1-6
d_gene: .
CDR3aa: CASSVTDGDSPLHF
CDR3nt: TGTGCCAGCAGCGTTACCGACGGAGATTCACCCCTCCACTTT

abundance: once
v_gene: TRBV5-1
j_gene: TRBJ2-3
d_gene: .
CDR3aa: CARKADRSTDTQYF
CDR3nt: TGCGCCAGAAAAGCGGACCGGAGCACAGATACGCAGTATTTT

abundance: .
v_gene: TRBV5-1
j_gene: TRBJ2-5
d_gene: TRBD2
CDR3aa: CASSRRTSAQETQYF
CDR3nt: TGCGCCAGCAGCCGCCGGACTAGCGCCCAAGAGACCCAGTACTTC

abundance: many
v_gene: TRBV7-9
j_gene: TRBJ1-1
d_gene: TRBD1
CDR3aa: CASSTRPGQWIANGEAFF
CDR3nt: TGTGCCAGCAGCACAAGACCGGGACAGTGGATAGCCAACGGTGAAGCTTTCTTT

abundance: few
v_gene: TRBV14
j_gene: TRBJ1-1
d_gene: .
CDR3aa: CASSPSRRAEAFF
CDR3nt: TGTGCCAGCAGCCCGAGTCGGCGGGCCGAAGCTTTCTTT

abundance: .
v_gene: TRBV5-6
j_gene: TRBJ2-1
d_gene: TRBD2
CDR3aa: CASSGPGLGSSYNEQFF
CDR3nt: TGTGCCAGCAGCGGACCGGGACTAGGAAGCTCCTACAATGAGCAGTTCTTC

abundance: .
v_gene: TRBV7-9
j_gene: TRBJ1-4
d_gene: .
CDR3aa: CASSSGTATTNEKLFF
CDR3nt: TGTGCCAGCAGCTCCGGGACCGCCACAACTAATGAAAAACTGTTTTTT

abundance: many
v_gene: TRBV2
j_gene: TRBJ2-7
d_gene: .
CDR3aa: CASREPDRSSYEQYF
CDR3nt: TGTGCCAGTAGAGAGCCCGACAGGTCCTCCTACGAGCAGTACTTC

abundance: .
v_gene: TRBV29-1
j_gene: TRBJ1-1
d_gene: .
CDR3aa: CSVHGRMNTEAFF
CDR3nt: TGCAGCGTCCACGGACGGATGAACACTGAAGCTTTCTTT

abundance: .
v_gene: TRBV12-3/TRBV12-4
j_gene: TRBJ2-3
d_gene: TRBD1
CDR3aa: CASSSDRGDTDTQYF
CDR3nt: TGTGCCAGCAGCTCCGACAGGGGAGACACAGATACGCAGTATTTT

abundance: few
v_gene: TRBV27
j_gene: TRBJ2-1
d_gene: .
CDR3aa: CASSKASF
CDR3nt: TGTGCCAGCAGCAAGGCCTCCTTC

abundance: .
v_gene: TRBV27
j_gene: TRBJ2-1
d_gene: TRBD2
CDR3aa: CASKKTSGKNNEQFF
CDR3nt: TGTGCCAGCAAAAAGACCAGCGGGAAAAACAATGAGCAGTTCTTC

abundance: many
v_gene: TRBV7-7
j_gene: TRBJ2-1
d_gene: .
CDR3aa: CASSSEISPRSNKQFF
CDR3nt: TGTGCTAGCAGCTCCGAGATTAGCCCGAGGAGTAATAAGCAGTTCTTC

abundance: .
v_gene: TRBV5-1
j_gene: TRBJ2-3
d_gene: TRBD2
CDR3aa: CASSFEREGQDTQYF
CDR3nt: TGCGCCAGCAGCTTTGAGCGGGAGGGCCAAGATACGCAGTATTTT

abundance: few
v_gene: TRBV29-1
j_gene: TRBJ2-1
d_gene: TRBD2
CDR3aa: CSVEAGSGRMNSYNEQFF
CDR3nt: TGCAGCGTTGAAGCGGGTAGCGGGAGGATGAACTCCTACAATGAGCAGTTCTTC

abundance: once
v_gene: TRBV7-2
j_gene: TRBJ1-5
d_gene: .
CDR3aa: CASSPGDSNQPQHF
CDR3nt: TGTGCCAGCAGCCCCGGAGATAGCAATCAGCCCCAGCATTTT

abundance: .
v_gene: TRBV4-3
j_gene: TRBJ1-1
d_gene: .
CDR3aa: CASSQEIWRMNTEAFF
CDR3nt: TGCGCCAGCAGCCAGGAGATTTGGAGGATGAACACTGAAGCTTTCTTT

abundance: .
v_gene: TRBV27
j_gene: TRBJ1-1
d_gene: .
CDR3aa: CASRQGKGMNTEAFF
CDR3nt: TGTGCCAGCAGGCAGGGGAAGGGGATGAACACTGAAGCTTTCTTT

abundance: many
v_gene: TRBV20-1
j_gene: TRBJ1-5
d_gene: .
CDR3aa: CSARDTRGGSNQPQHF
CDR3nt: TGCAGTGCTAGAGACACCCGGGGAGGGAGCAATCAGCCCCAGCATTTT

abundance: few
v_gene: TRBV25-1
j_gene: TRBJ2-7
d_gene: TRBD1
CDR3aa: CASNFGQGSSEQYF
CDR3nt: TGTGCCAGCAATTTCGGACAGGGTTCCTCCGAGCAGTACTTC

abundance: .
v_gene: TRBV15
j_gene: TRBJ2-2
d_gene: .
CDR3aa: CATSRVGGSFGTGELFF
CDR3nt: TGTGCCACCAGCAGGGTGGGAGGATCGTTCGGTACCGGGGAGCTGTTTTTT

abundance: few
v_gene: TRBV3-1
j_gene: TRBJ1-1
d_gene: .
CDR3aa: CASSQGERGAFF
CDR3nt: TGTGCCAGCAGCCAAGGGGAGAGGGGAGCTTTCTTT

abundance: many
v_gene: TRBV2
j_gene: TRBJ2-7
d_gene: .
CDR3aa: CASSEQGVVEQYF
CDR3nt: TGTGCCAGCAGTGAACAGGGAGTAGTCGAGCAGTACTTC

abundance: few
v_gene: TRBV20-1
j_gene: TRBJ2-2
d_gene: .
CDR3aa: CSARDRATGELFF
CDR3nt: TGCAGTGCTAGAGACAGGGCAACCGGGGAGCTGTTTTTT

abundance: .
v_gene: TRBV11-2
j_gene: TRBJ2-2
d_gene: .
CDR3aa: CASSYLKSPRSGQPNTGELFF
CDR3nt: TGTGCCAGCAGCTACCTAAAAAGTCCCAGGTCAGGGCAACCGAACACCGGGGAGCTGTTTTTT

abundance: .
v_gene: TRBV20-1
j_gene: TRBJ2-3
d_gene: TRBD2
CDR3aa: CSASLLGRGYTDTQYF
CDR3nt: TGCAGTGCTAGCTTACTAGGGAGGGGATACACAGATACGCAGTATTTT

abundance: many
v_gene: TRBV7-2
j_gene: TRBJ2-1
d_gene: TRBD2
CDR3aa: CASSPYGGSHNEQFF
CDR3nt: TGTGCCAGCAGCCCTTACGGGGGGTCCCACAATGAGCAGTTCTTC

abundance: few
v_gene: TRBV19
j_gene: TRBJ1-2
d_gene: .
CDR3aa: CATREQGRIVGYTF
CDR3nt: TGTGCCACCCGAGAACAGGGTCGAATTGTCGGCTACACCTTC

abundance: .
v_gene: TRBV20-1
j_gene: TRBJ2-3
d_gene: TRBD2
CDR3aa: CSARSGGGGTDTQYF
CDR3nt: TGCAGTGCTAGATCTGGCGGGGGAGGCACAGATACGCAGTATTTT

abundance: few
v_gene: TRBV9
j_gene: TRBJ2-5
d_gene: .
CDR3aa: CASSARTGQETQYF
CDR3nt: TGTGCCAGCAGCGCCCGGACGGGCCAAGAGACCCAGTACTTC